This T cell receptor beta chain was identified during a study of T cells in Graves' hyperthyroidism and ophthalmopathy. This clonotype came up many times. RNA transcripts yielded amplified TCR beta CDR3 regions. The HTBI primer set served for first-round RT-PCR of the TCR CDR3. In TCRdb, the multiplex PCR reads were re-called with MiXCR into one record per CDR3 protein. The table has about 210,000 distinct CDR3 sequences, more than 15% seen once. The sequenced material came from blood. The source is a man aged 45-60 years with Graves' hyperthyroidism.

The CDR3 coding sequence is TGTGCCAGCAGCCCTCGACTAGATACGCAGTATTTT. Protein sequence: CASSPRLDTQYF. The chain is built from TRBV11-3 and TRBJ2-3; D gene unclear. This CDR3 spans 12 amino acids. The V gene lost 5 bases and the J gene lost 5 bases, with 8 bases spanning the gap. Germline CDR1 reads SGHNT; CDR2 reads YENEEA.